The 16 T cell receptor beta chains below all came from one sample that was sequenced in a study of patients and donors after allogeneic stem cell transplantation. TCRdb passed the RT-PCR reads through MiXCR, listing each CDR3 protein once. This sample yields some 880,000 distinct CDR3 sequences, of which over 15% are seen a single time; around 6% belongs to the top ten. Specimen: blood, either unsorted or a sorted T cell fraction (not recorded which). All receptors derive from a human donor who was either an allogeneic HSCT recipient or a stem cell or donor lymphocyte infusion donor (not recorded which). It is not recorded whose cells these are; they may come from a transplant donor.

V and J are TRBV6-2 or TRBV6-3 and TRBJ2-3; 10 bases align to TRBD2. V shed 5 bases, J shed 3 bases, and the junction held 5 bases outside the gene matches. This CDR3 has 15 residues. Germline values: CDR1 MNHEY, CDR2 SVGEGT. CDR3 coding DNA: TGTGCCAGCAGTCGACTAGCGGGTATGACAGATACGCAGTATTTT. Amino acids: CASSRLAGMTDTQYF.

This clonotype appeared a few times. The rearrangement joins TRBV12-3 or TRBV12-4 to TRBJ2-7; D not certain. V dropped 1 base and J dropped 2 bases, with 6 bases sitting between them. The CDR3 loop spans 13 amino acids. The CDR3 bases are TGTGCCAGCAGTTTAGACGCAACCTACGAGCAGTACTTC. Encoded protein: CASSLDATYEQYF.

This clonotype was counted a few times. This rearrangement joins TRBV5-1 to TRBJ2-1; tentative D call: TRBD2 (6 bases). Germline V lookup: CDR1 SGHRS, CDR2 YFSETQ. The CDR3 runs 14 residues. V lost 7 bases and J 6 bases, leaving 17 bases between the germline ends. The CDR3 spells CASRDGGRGNEQFF. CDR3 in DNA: TGCGCCAGCCGAGACGGGGGTAGGGGCAATGAGCAGTTCTTC.

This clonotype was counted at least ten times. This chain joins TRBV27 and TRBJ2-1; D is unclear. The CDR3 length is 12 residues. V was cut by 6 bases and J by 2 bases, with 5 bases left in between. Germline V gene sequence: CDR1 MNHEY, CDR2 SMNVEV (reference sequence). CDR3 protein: CASSRAYNEQFF. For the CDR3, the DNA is TGTGCCAGCAGCCGGGCCTACAATGAGCAGTTCTTC.

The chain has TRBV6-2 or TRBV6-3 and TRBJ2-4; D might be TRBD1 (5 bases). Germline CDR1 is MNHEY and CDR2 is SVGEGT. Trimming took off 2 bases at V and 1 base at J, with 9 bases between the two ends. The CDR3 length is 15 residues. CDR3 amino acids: CASSYGATAKNIQYF. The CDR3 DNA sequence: TGTGCCAGCAGTTACGGGGCGACGGCCAAAAACATTCAGTACTTC.

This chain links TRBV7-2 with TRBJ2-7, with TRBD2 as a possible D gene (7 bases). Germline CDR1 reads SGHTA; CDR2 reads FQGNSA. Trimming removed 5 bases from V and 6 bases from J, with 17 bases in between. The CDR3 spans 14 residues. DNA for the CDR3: TGTGCCAGCAGCAAAGGAGGGGGGGGGCCCGAGCAGTACTTC. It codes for CASSKGGGGPEQYF.

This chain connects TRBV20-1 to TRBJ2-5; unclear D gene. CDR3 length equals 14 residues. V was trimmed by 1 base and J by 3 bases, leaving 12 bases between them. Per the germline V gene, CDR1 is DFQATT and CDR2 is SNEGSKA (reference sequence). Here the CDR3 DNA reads TGCAGTGCTAGAGTTCCTGGCTCTGAAGAGACCCAGTACTTC. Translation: CSARVPGSEETQYF.

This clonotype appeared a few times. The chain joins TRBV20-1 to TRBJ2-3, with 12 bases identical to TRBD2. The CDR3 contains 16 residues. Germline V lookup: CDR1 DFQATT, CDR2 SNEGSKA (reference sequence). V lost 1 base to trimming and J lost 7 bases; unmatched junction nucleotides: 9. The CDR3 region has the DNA TGCAGTGCTAGAGGTAGAAGACTAGCGGGAGCAAATACGCAGTATTTT. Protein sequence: CSARGRRLAGANTQYF.

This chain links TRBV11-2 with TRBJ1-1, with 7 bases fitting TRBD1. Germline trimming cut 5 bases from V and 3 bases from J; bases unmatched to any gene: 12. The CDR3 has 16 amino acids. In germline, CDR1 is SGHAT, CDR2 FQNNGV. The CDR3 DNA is TGTGCCAGCAGCAAAACAGACAGGGCACCTTACACTGAAGCTTTCTTT. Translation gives CASSKTDRAPYTEAFF.

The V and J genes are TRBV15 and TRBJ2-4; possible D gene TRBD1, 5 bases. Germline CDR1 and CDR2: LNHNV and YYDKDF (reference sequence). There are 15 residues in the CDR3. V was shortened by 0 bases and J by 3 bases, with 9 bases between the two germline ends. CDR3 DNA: TGTGCCACCAGCAGAGATACAGGTGGCAAAAACATTCAGTACTTC. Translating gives CATSRDTGGKNIQYF. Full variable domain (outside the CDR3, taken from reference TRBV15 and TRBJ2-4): DAMVIQNPRYQVTQFGKPVTLSCSQTLNHNVMYWYQQKSSQAPKLLFHYYDKDFNNEADTPDNFQSRRPNTSFCFLDIRSPGLGDTAMYLCATSRDTGGKNIQYFGAGTRLSVL.

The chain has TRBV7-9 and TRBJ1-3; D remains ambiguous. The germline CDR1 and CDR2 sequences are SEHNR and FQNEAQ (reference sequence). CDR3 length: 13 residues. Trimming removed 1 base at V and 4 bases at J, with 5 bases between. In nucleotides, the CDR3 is TGTGCCAGCAGCTTAGAAGGGGGAAACACCATATATTTT. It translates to CASSLEGGNTIYF.

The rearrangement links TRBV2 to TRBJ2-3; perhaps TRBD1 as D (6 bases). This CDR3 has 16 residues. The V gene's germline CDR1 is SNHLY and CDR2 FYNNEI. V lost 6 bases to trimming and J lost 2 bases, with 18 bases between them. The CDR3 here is CASRRGTSSNTDTQYF. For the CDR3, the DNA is TGTGCCAGCAGACGAGGGACATCTTCGAACACAGATACGCAGTATTTT.

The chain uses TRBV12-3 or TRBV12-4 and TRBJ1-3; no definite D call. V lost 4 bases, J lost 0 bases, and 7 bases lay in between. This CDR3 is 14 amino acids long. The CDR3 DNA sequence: TGTGCCAGCAGTTGGTCGGGCTCTGGAAACACCATATATTTT. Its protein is CASSWSGSGNTIYF.

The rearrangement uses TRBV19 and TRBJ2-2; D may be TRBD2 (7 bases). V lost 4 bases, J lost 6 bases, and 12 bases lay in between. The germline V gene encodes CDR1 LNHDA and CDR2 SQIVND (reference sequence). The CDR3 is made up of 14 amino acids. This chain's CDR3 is CASSTLGGPGELFF. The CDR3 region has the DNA TGTGCCAGTAGTACCCTGGGGGGGCCCGGGGAGCTGTTTTTT.

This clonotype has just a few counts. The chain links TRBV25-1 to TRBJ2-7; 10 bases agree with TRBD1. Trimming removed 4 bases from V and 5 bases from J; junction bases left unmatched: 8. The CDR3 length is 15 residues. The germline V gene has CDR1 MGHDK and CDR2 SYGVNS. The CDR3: CASSGNGGQGNEQYF. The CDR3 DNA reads TGTGCCAGCAGTGGGAACGGGGGACAGGGGAACGAGCAGTACTTC.

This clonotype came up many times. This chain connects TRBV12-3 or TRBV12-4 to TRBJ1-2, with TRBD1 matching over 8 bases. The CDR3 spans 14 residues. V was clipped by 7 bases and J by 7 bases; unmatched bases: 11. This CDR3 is CASTRPTGVFGYTF. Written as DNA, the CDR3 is TGTGCCAGCACCAGACCGACAGGGGTGTTTGGCTACACCTTC.